Presented here are 21 T cell receptor beta chains from one specimen sequenced in a study of blood T cells in healthy people across ages. PCR was performed a second time for 7 to 11 cycles using a sample-barcoded 5' primer and a J-beta primer mix. TCRdb itself ran the 5' RACE reads through MiXCR, one entry per CDR3 protein. Among more than 1,000,000 distinct CDR3 sequences listed, less than 25% were seen once. These data were also filed under a second study, of T cells of mothers and their children.

The sequenced sample consisted of blood. Receptor source: a girl aged 2-10 years in good health.

The chain links TRBV12-3 or TRBV12-4 to TRBJ2-7, with 9 bases fitting TRBD2. V shed 5 bases and J 4 bases; nucleotides not matched to a gene: 6. The CDR3 length is 14 residues. CDR3 nucleotides: TGTGCCAGCAGTAGCACTAGCGGGTGGTACGAGCAGTACTTC. It encodes CASSSTSGWYEQYF.

The V and J genes are TRBV7-6 and TRBJ2-5, with D unclear. V shed 5 bases and J shed 5 bases, with 18 bases lying between them. From germline, CDR1 is SGHVS and CDR2 FNYEAQ. The CDR3 runs 15 residues. For the CDR3, the DNA is TGTGCCAGCAGCCGTAAGCCCCTCCAGTCGGAGACCCAGTACTTC. This translates into CASSRKPLQSETQYF.

About this clonotype itself: The junction and the germline gene differ at one end; a read error may be behind it. The V and J genes are TRBV28 and TRBJ2-4, with D maybe TRBD1 (5 bases). From germline, CDR1 is MDHEN and CDR2 SYDVKM. CDR3 length: 17 amino acids. CDR3 bases: TGTGTCAGCAGTTTATGCATCGCAGGGATAGCCAAAAACATTCAGTACTTC. Its translation: CVSSLCIAGIAKNIQYF.

This clonotype was seen a handful of times. This sequence joins TRBV20-1 and TRBJ1-4; TRBD1 aligns across 7 bases. The CDR3 totals 13 residues. The trim removed 4 bases at V and 11 bases at J, leaving 10 bases unmatched. The V gene's germline CDR1 is DFQATT and CDR2 SNEGSKA (reference sequence). The CDR3: CSAKGTEGLKLFF. CDR3 DNA: TGCAGTGCTAAAGGGACAGAAGGACTTAAACTGTTTTTT.

The chain's CDR3 is CASSPPGEGIEGYTF. The CDR3 DNA sequence: TGTGCCAGCAGCCCCCCCGGGGAGGGAATAGAAGGCTACACCTTC. This sequence joins TRBV7-6 and TRBJ1-2; no reliable D call. The germline V gene encodes CDR1 SGHVS and CDR2 FNYEAQ. This CDR3 contains 15 residues. The germline V and J ends were trimmed by 5 bases and 8 bases, with 21 bases remaining between them.

The V call is TRBV7-9, the J call TRBJ2-6; D may match TRBD1 or TRBD2 (5 bases each). The V end lost 3 bases, the J end lost 4 bases, and 16 bases lay between the germline ends. Germline CDR1 and CDR2: SEHNR and FQNEAQ (reference sequence). CDR3 length equals 17 residues. The CDR3 nucleotides read TGTGCCAGCAGCTTCGTCCGTATAAGGGACGGGGCCAACGTCCTGACTTTC. Translation: CASSFVRIRDGANVLTF.

The chain uses TRBV29-1 and TRBJ1-4; D might be TRBD1 (6 bases). This CDR3 is built from 15 residues. Germline CDR1 and CDR2: SQVTM and ANQGSEA. V lost 3 bases, J lost 8 bases, and 19 bases lay in between. CDR3 nucleotides: TGCAGCGTTGATTCCCCGGGGGGCGCTGGGGAAAAACTGTTTTTT. Residues: CSVDSPGGAGEKLFF.

The gene calls are TRBV20-1 and TRBJ2-5, with D perhaps TRBD1 (6 bases). The J call may not be correct, given that the DNA end is closer to TRBJ2-1. The CDR3 runs to 13 residues. CDR1 and CDR2 from the germline V gene are DFQATT and SNEGSKA (reference sequence). The CDR3, as DNA: TGCAGTGCTGGCCGACAGGCTTTAGATGAGCAGTTCTTC. Its translation: CSAGRQALDEQFF.

This clonotype was observed a handful of times. This chain uses TRBV3-1 with TRBJ1-2; D not resolved. CDR3 length: 14 residues. The germline CDR1 and CDR2 sequences are LGHDT and YNNKEL (reference sequence). The V end lost 5 bases, the J end lost 2 bases, and 12 bases lay between the germline ends. The chain's CDR3 is CASSNPPRNYGYTF. The CDR3 DNA reads TGTGCCAGCAGCAACCCTCCACGCAACTATGGCTACACCTTC.

This rearrangement joins TRBV4-1 to TRBJ1-1, with D tentatively TRBD1 (6 bases). The V gene's germline CDR1 is MGHRA and CDR2 YSYEKL. V was trimmed by 8 bases and J by 0 bases, leaving 16 bases between them. The CDR3 spans 15 residues. CDR3 region: CASLPLDSMNTEAFF. The CDR3 DNA reads as TGCGCCAGCCTCCCTCTGGACAGCATGAACACTGAAGCTTTCTTT.

This clonotype came up a few times. The chain is built from TRBV20-1 and TRBJ1-2, with D unresolved. The CDR3 contains 9 residues. V was clipped by 5 bases and J by 4 bases, with 2 bases between them. The germline V gene has CDR1 DFQATT and CDR2 SNEGSKA (reference sequence). The CDR3 DNA reads as TGCAGTGCTTTCTATGGCTACACCTTC. It codes for CSAFYGYTF.

The chain joins TRBV6-1 to TRBJ2-1; 9 positions match TRBD2. The CDR3 spans 15 residues. Losses at the gene ends were 2 bases for V and 7 bases for J; bases not matched to a gene: 6. In germline, CDR1 is MNHNS, CDR2 SASEGT. The CDR3 protein is CASSELGGGVNEQFF. The CDR3 nucleotides are TGTGCCAGCAGTGAATTAGGCGGGGGGGTGAATGAGCAGTTCTTC.

The chain links TRBV27 to TRBJ1-2; D gene ambiguous. CDR3 length: 11 residues. CDR1 MNHEY and CDR2 SMNVEV come from the germline V gene (reference sequence). V was clipped by 8 bases and J by 3 bases, with 7 bases between them. CDR3 coding DNA: TGTGCCAGCGGGCTAGACTATGGCTACACCTTC. Its protein is CASGLDYGYTF.

This clonotype showed up just a few times. The rearrangement links TRBV27 to TRBJ1-5, with D maybe TRBD1 (6 bases). Germline CDR1 reads MNHEY; CDR2 reads SMNVEV (reference sequence). The length of the CDR3 is 17 residues. V gave up 6 bases and J gave up 2 bases, with 20 bases separating them. Here the CDR3 reads CASSLQGPAPGNQPQHF. Written as DNA, the CDR3 is TGTGCCAGCAGCCTACAGGGTCCCGCTCCGGGCAATCAGCCCCAGCATTTT.

The chain links TRBV7-9 to TRBJ1-4; 8 nucleotides line up with TRBD1. Germline CDR1 reads SEHNR; CDR2 reads FQNEAQ (reference sequence). The CDR3 extends over 16 amino acids. Trimming took 5 bases from V and 7 from J; bases not matched to a gene: 12. The CDR3 here is CASSAGQGLTTEKLFF. Written as DNA, the CDR3 is TGTGCCAGCAGCGCCGGACAGGGATTGACGACTGAAAAACTGTTTTTT.

For the CDR3, the DNA is TGTGCCAGCAGTTTCCTAAGCCGGGTAGCGGGAGGCGCAGATACGCAGTATTTT. Translation gives CASSFLSRVAGGADTQYF. This rearrangement joins TRBV6-5 to TRBJ2-3; TRBD2 agrees at 10 bases. With V trimmed by 4 bases and J by 4 bases, 14 bases remained unmatched. The CDR3 runs to 18 residues. CDR1 and CDR2 (germline): MNHEY, SVGAGI.

This chain uses TRBV7-6 with TRBJ2-2, with a possible D match to TRBD1 (5 bases). The CDR3 runs 13 residues. Trimming removed 5 bases at V and 7 bases at J, with 11 bases between. Germline V gene sequence: CDR1 SGHVS, CDR2 FNYEAQ. CDR3 in amino acids: CASSGAGIGELFF. The CDR3 DNA sequence: TGTGCCAGCAGCGGGGCCGGAATCGGGGAGCTGTTTTTT.

This clonotype was observed a few times. The V gene is TRBV29-1, the J gene TRBJ1-4, with 7 bases fitting TRBD1. With V trimmed by 2 bases and J by 7 bases, 10 bases remained unmatched. Germline V gene data show CDR1 as SQVTM and CDR2 as ANQGSEA. The CDR3 is 15 amino acids. This CDR3 reads CSVELEGPGGEKLFF. In DNA form, the CDR3 reads TGCAGCGTTGAACTGGAAGGGCCAGGGGGTGAAAAACTGTTTTTT.

This clonotype was observed at least ten times. The CDR3 reads CASGTSEDEQFF. The DNA for the CDR3 is TGTGCCAGCGGGACTAGCGAGGATGAGCAGTTCTTC. This chain connects TRBV9 to TRBJ2-1; 10 bases line up with TRBD2. V shed 7 bases, J shed 8 bases, and the junction held 3 bases outside the gene matches. Germline V gene lookup returns CDR1 SGDLS and CDR2 YYNGEE. This CDR3 region has 12 residues.

The chain combines TRBV7-9 with TRBJ1-6; D not resolved. The CDR3 runs 14 residues. The V end lost 4 bases, the J end lost 7 bases, and 11 bases lay between the germline ends. Germline V lookup: CDR1 SEHNR, CDR2 FQNEAQ (reference sequence). The CDR3 DNA follows: TGTGCCAGCAGCTCATCCCAGGAGAATTCACCCCTCCACTTT. Its translation: CASSSSQENSPLHF. The whole variable domain, remainder taken from reference TRBV7-9 and TRBJ1-6, is DTGVSQNPRHKITKRGQNVTFRCDPISEHNRLYWYRQTLGQGPEFLTYFQNEAQLEKSRLLSDRFSAERPKGSFSTLEIQRTEQGDSAMYLCASSSSQENSPLHFGNGTRLTVT.

This clonotype has a handful of counts. The J gene is TRBJ1-2, the V gene TRBV6-5; D remains ambiguous. CDR1 and CDR2 from the germline V gene are MNHEY and SVGAGI. The V end lost 7 bases, the J end lost 6 bases, and 15 bases lay between the germline ends. This CDR3 spans 13 amino acids. Written as DNA, the CDR3 is TGTGCCAGCACCATCACCCCCGGGGATGGCTACACCTTC. Translated: CASTITPGDGYTF.